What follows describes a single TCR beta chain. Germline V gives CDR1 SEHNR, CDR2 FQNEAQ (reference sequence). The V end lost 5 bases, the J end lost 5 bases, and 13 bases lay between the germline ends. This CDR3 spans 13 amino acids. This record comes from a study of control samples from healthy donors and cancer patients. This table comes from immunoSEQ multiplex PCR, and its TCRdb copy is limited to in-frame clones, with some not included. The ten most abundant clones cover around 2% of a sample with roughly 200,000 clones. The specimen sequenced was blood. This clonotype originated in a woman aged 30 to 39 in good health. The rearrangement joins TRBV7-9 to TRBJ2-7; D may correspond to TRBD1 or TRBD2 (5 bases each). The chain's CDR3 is CASSPPMGDEQYF. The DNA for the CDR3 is TGTGCCAGCAGCCCCCCTATGGGGGACGAGCAGTACTTC.